These T cell receptor beta chains were read from a single sample in a study of T-cell reconstitution after alpha-beta-depleted transplantation in children. TCRdb redid the calling of the PCR reads with MiXCR, one entry per CDR3 protein. The data show 170,000 or so distinct CDR3 sequences, about 6.4% seen once. The source material was PBMCs from the stem cell graft donor, sampled from the stem cell graft. The receptors were gathered from a human donor who donated a stem cell graft to a child with Wiskott-Aldrich syndrome. Both conserved end residues are part of each CDR3.

J gene | V gene | CDR3 protein
TRBJ2-1 | TRBV27 | CASSLGGSGGAYNEQFF
TRBJ2-3 | TRBV5-1 | CASSLQAASTDTQYF
TRBJ1-1 | TRBV10-3 | CAISGQANTEAFF
TRBJ2-1 | TRBV30 | CAWDIGLAPSDEQFF
TRBJ1-1 | TRBV25-1 | CASSDSILGDTEAFF
TRBJ2-1 | TRBV11-2 | CASGPVTGSKQFF
TRBJ2-3 | TRBV10-3 | CAARRLAGGGGDTQYF
TRBJ1-1 | TRBV2 | CASSGSYGTEAFF
TRBJ1-1 | TRBV14 | CASSPGPRLGTEAFF
TRBJ1-1 | TRBV27 | CASSPLRGISMNTEAFF
TRBJ2-5 | TRBV3-1 | CASSQGYREETQYF
TRBJ2-1 | TRBV7-2 | CASRTRQGRDEQFF
TRBJ2-3 | TRBV20-1 | CSAHPGQPTDTQYF
TRBJ2-1 | TRBV12-3/TRBV12-4 | CASSLGGFYNEQFF
TRBJ2-7 | TRBV5-5 | CASSFDIFSYEQYF
TRBJ1-1 | TRBV12-3/TRBV12-4 | CASSRDYNTEAFF